Shown below are 5 T cell receptor beta chains from a single sample sequenced in a study of identical twins (dated by TCRdb to 2016 to 2017). Library preparation employed 5' RACE. Sequenced on an Illumina HiSeq 2000. Starting from the raw public reads, TCRdb applied fastp trimming at Q25, assembled clones with MiXCR and retained in-frame beta chains. Each entry is one CDR3 protein sequence, shown with its most common DNA and genes. The sample records 460,000 or so distinct CDR3 sequences, approximately 15% of which are singletons. 0.5% to 0.65% of the sample lies in the top ten. These same data were also listed under a study on yellow fever vaccine responses in identical twins.

Sequencing was performed on CD4+ T cells sorted from blood. The receptors originated from a young woman in good health.

This clonotype was counted between two and nine times. V gene TRBV12-3 or TRBV12-4 combines with J gene TRBJ1-6, with TRBD1 matching 9 bases. After removal of 3 bases from V and 11 bases from J, the junction contained 5 bases not matched to a gene. This CDR3 spans 14 amino acids. The CDR3 reads CASSFGDRDAPLHF. Written as DNA, the CDR3 is TGTGCCAGCAGTTTTGGGGACAGGGACGCACCCCTCCACTTT.

This clonotype came up many times. The rearrangement joins TRBV12-3 or TRBV12-4 to TRBJ1-1, with 11 bases matching TRBD1. The ends lost 5 bases at V and 4 bases at J; junction bases unmatched: 6. This CDR3 has 15 amino acids. The CDR3 DNA follows: TGTGCCAGCAGTCCAGCCGGGACAGGGGGCACTGAAGCTTTCTTT. This translates into CASSPAGTGGTEAFF.

This chain joins TRBV7-3 and TRBJ2-2, with TRBD2 identical over 8 bases. The V and J ends lost 3 bases and 5 bases, in that order; junction bases with no gene match: 17. The V gene's germline CDR1 is SGHTA and CDR2 FQGTGA. CDR3 size: 19 residues. The CDR3 DNA sequence: TGTGCCAGCAGCTTCGTCTCCGGGGGGGTTGGAACCGGTACCGGGGAGCTGTTTTTT. This sequence encodes CASSFVSGGVGTGTGELFF.

The chain combines TRBV2 with TRBJ1-2; maybe TRBD1 (6 bases). Deletions cut 6 bases from V and 7 bases from J, with 18 bases between. The germline CDR1 and CDR2 sequences are SNHLY and FYNNEI. The CDR3 contains 14 residues. CDR3: CASRNQGPATGYTF. Here the CDR3 DNA reads TGTGCCAGCAGAAACCAGGGGCCCGCTACTGGCTACACCTTC.

J is TRBJ2-3 and V is TRBV4-2, with 9 bases aligning to TRBD2. This CDR3 has 16 amino acids. V lost 0 bases, J lost 2 bases, and 3 bases stayed unmatched. Per the germline V gene, CDR1 is LGHNA and CDR2 is YNFKEQ. CDR3 coding DNA: TGTGCCAGCAGCCAAGAAGCGGGGGGTAACACAGATACGCAGTATTTT. Its protein is CASSQEAGGNTDTQYF.